This section outlines one TCR beta chain sequence together with its context. The CDR3 loop spans 13 amino acids. After removal of 4 bases from V and 5 bases from J, the junction contained 4 bases not matched to a gene. Germline CDR1 and CDR2: SGHDT and YYEEEE. Source study methods: Reference gene primer amplification gave estimated nucleated cell counts. Assay: immunoSEQ multiplex PCR; the TCRdb copy retains only in-frame clones and omits some. V and J calls and clone size follow that table, whereas D and trimming were derived from the DNA. The table has around 400,000 clones, approximately 93% seen once. The source of the sample is a study of blood T cell repertoires in COVID-19. Study as a whole: Samples representing acute and convalescent COVID-19 were sourced from the United States, Italy and Spain.

Exposed participants came across a COVID-19 case within 2 weeks before study entry. The chain links TRBV5-6 to TRBJ1-1; 8 bases are a match to TRBD1. Sequences were obtained from PBMCs or T cells enriched from blood (not recorded which). This TCR was recovered from a woman aged 35 to 49 who had been exposed to COVID-19. CDR3 sequence: CASSLTGATEAFF. CDR3 sequence (DNA): TGTGCCAGCAGCCTGACAGGGGCGACTGAAGCTTTCTTT.